These 5 T cell receptor beta chains were sequenced from one sample in a study of cytomegalovirus exposure and HLA in healthy donors. The PCR ran on 60 Vbeta and 13 Jbeta primers. The method was immunoSEQ multiplex PCR; TCRdb's version includes in-frame clones alone and lacks a portion of them. This table has around 130,000 clones, roughly 62% appearing once. Sequences were obtained from PBMCs. These receptors all come from a man in his thirties or forties in good health and CMV-seropositive.

The chain carries TRBV6-6 and TRBJ1-2; 7 nucleotides match TRBD1. Germline V CDR1 and CDR2: MNHNY, SVGAGI (reference sequence). The J segment lost 8 bases and the V segment lost 7 bases, leaving 13 bases of the junction unmatched. This CDR3 comprises 14 residues. In nucleotides, the CDR3 is TGTGCCAGCACTATACACCGGGACAGTGACGGCTACACCTTC. As protein: CASTIHRDSDGYTF.

This chain joins TRBV5-6 and TRBJ2-3; 9 bases line up with TRBD2. V lost 0 bases, J lost 6 bases, and 8 bases stayed unmatched. CDR1 SGHDT and CDR2 YYEEEE come from the germline V gene. There are 16 residues in the CDR3. CDR3 in DNA: TGTGCCAGCAGCTTGGTGGGACTAGCAGCAACGGATACGCAGTATTTT. This translates into CASSLVGLAATDTQYF.

The V call is TRBV5-6, the J call TRBJ2-2, with no clear D. V gave up 6 bases and J gave up 3 bases, with 9 bases separating them. The CDR3 covers 13 residues. Looked up from germline, CDR1 is SGHDT and CDR2 is YYEEEE. CDR3 sequence reads: CASTQVDTGELFF. The DNA of the CDR3 is TGTGCCAGCACGCAGGTGGACACCGGGGAGCTGTTTTTT.

This clone came up once. The V call is TRBV7-8, the J call TRBJ2-5, with 14 nucleotides matching TRBD2. The germline gives CDR1 SGHVS, CDR2 FQNEAQ. V dropped 5 bases and J dropped 2; count of bases not matched to a gene: 4. This CDR3 has 16 residues. Written as DNA, the CDR3 is TGTGCCAGCAGCGGACTAGCGGGAGGTCGGCAAGAGACCCAGTACTTC. Amino acids: CASSGLAGGRQETQYF.

The chain joins TRBV7-3 to TRBJ1-1; 8 bases agree with TRBD1. The V and J ends lost 3 bases and 5 bases, in that order; junction bases with no gene match: 11. Germline CDR1 reads SGHTA; CDR2 reads FQGTGA. The CDR3 has 16 amino acids. CDR3 sequence: CASSFAGQGMGTEAFF. Written as DNA, the CDR3 is TGTGCCAGCAGCTTCGCCGGACAGGGAATGGGGACTGAAGCTTTCTTT.